This T cell receptor beta chain originates from a study of cytomegalovirus exposure and HLA in healthy donors. V was trimmed by 1 base and J by 3 bases, leaving 9 bases between them. The CDR3 consists of 15 residues. CDR1 LGHNA and CDR2 YNFKEQ come from the germline V gene. Study-level results: Later examination showed HLA-associated TCR beta chains had greater clonal expansion than equally common others. The listing of 150 to 200 TCR beta chains classed them as cytomegalovirus-associated. Specific recognition of CMV antigens was confirmed in vitro for a few chains (all CMV-associated).

In the PCR, 60 Vbeta and 13 Jbeta primers were used. The protocol was immunoSEQ multiplex PCR, while the TCRdb copy is restricted to in-frame clones and leaves out a portion. The sample includes 70,000 or so clones, 75% to 80% of them seen just once. For this clone: The antigen remains unidentified.

This TCR came from a man between 18 and 35 years old in good health and CMV-seropositive. The specimen sequenced was PBMCs. The chain carries TRBV4-2 and TRBJ2-2, with a possible D match to TRBD1 (5 bases). The CDR3 loop reads CASSQAQGYTGELFF. CDR3 bases: TGTGCCAGCAGCCAAGCCCAGGGCTACACCGGGGAGCTGTTTTTT.